This TCR beta chain was observed in a study of naive and memory T cell subsets. Germline V gene sequence: CDR1 DFQATT, CDR2 SNEGSKA (reference sequence). CDR3 length equals 14 residues. Trimming cost V 2 bases and J 5 bases; bases outside gene matches: 4. Both TRBC1 and TRBC2 were covered by a beta constant-region primer of two equimolar oligonucleotides. Nested alpha and beta constant-region primers with the SP2 primer drove four PCR rounds on ligated cDNA. TCRdb used MiXCR to reprocess the UMI-ligation and nested PCR reads, holding one entry per CDR3 protein. The repertoire consists of 130,000 to 150,000 distinct CDR3 sequences, with about a sixth occurring once and the leading ten covering roughly 0.14%.

Sample: naive CD4+ T cells from blood. The clonotype was recovered from a human donor in good health. This chain links TRBV20-1 with TRBJ2-5; 11 bases fit TRBD1. The CDR3 here is CSARSGTGGETQYF. The CDR3, as DNA: TGCAGTGCTAGATCCGGGACAGGGGGGGAGACCCAGTACTTC.